The 12 T cell receptor beta chains reported below all come from one sample, sequenced in a study of early T cells in non-severe SARS-CoV-2 infection. One entry per CDR3 protein results from TCRdb running MiXCR on the 5' RACE reads. The table has approximately 83,000 distinct CDR3 sequences, 14% seen once. The sequenced material came from whole blood. These receptors all stem from an adult who was a healthcare worker with PCR-confirmed SARS-CoV-2 infection or an uninfected control (not recorded which).

The J gene is TRBJ1-1, the V gene TRBV6-6, with D hard to call. The CDR3 has 14 amino acids. Trimming shortened V by 0 bases and J by 1 base, and 6 bases separated the two germline ends. CDR1 and CDR2 from the germline V gene are MNHNY and SVGAGI (reference sequence). CDR3 residues: CASSYSGTNTEAFF. CDR3 in DNA: TGTGCCAGCAGTTACTCCGGTACGAACACTGAAGCTTTCTTT.

This clonotype came up a few times. This rearrangement joins TRBV24-1 to TRBJ2-5; D gene ambiguous. The CDR3 sequence is 13 residues long. V lost 2 bases and J lost 4, with 7 bases in between. CDR1 and CDR2 from the germline V gene are KGHDR and SFDVKD. CDR3 region: CATSDSRLETQYF. DNA of the CDR3: TGTGCCACCAGTGATTCGAGGCTAGAGACCCAGTACTTC.

This clonotype was seen ten or more times. The chain couples TRBV4-2 to TRBJ1-4; TRBD1 is a possible D gene (5 bases). The germline V and J ends were trimmed by 0 bases and 3 bases, with 14 bases remaining between them. This CDR3 contains 17 residues. The germline V gene encodes CDR1 LGHNA and CDR2 YNFKEQ. CDR3 DNA sequence: TGTGCCAGCAGCCAAGATCCCGTGCTAGGGGCTAATGAAAAACTGTTTTTT. The encoded protein is CASSQDPVLGANEKLFF.

This clonotype has only a few counts. The rearrangement links TRBV28 to TRBJ1-2; TRBD1 might be the D (5 bases). V lost 7 bases, J lost 5 bases, and 17 bases lay in between. The CDR3 extends over 14 amino acids. CDR1 MDHEN and CDR2 SYDVKM come from the germline V gene. This CDR3 is CASNSGQRLYGYTF. The DNA of the CDR3 is TGTGCCAGCAATTCCGGACAAAGGCTTTATGGCTACACCTTC.

This clonotype was observed a handful of times. The rearrangement links TRBV28 to TRBJ1-1; perhaps TRBD1 as D (6 bases). Germline V gene lookup returns CDR1 MDHEN and CDR2 SYDVKM. This CDR3 comprises 12 residues. V was trimmed by 3 bases and J by 5 bases, leaving 7 bases between them. The CDR3 sequence is CASSFDRTEAFF. CDR3 sequence (DNA): TGTGCCAGCAGTTTCGACAGGACTGAAGCTTTCTTT.

This sequence joins TRBV29-1 and TRBJ2-5; TRBD1 is a possible D gene (6 bases). V was pared by 5 bases and J by 4 bases, with 8 bases between. Germline CDR1 SQVTM, CDR2 ANQGSEA. This CDR3 spans 11 amino acids. In nucleotides, the CDR3 is TGCAGCGTTACAGGGAGAGAGACCCAGTACTTC. This codes for CSVTGRETQYF.

This clonotype was detected a few times. The chain combines TRBV2 with TRBJ2-1; perhaps TRBD1 as D (5 bases). The V gene's germline CDR1 is SNHLY and CDR2 FYNNEI. The V and J ends lost 2 bases and 6 bases respectively, with 11 bases between them. This CDR3 has 14 residues. Here the CDR3 DNA reads TGTGCCAGCAGTGAACAGGGTTTAGGCAATGAGCAGTTCTTC. Protein product: CASSEQGLGNEQFF. The full variable domain, with the rest looked up from reference TRBV2 and TRBJ2-1, is EPEVTQTPSHQVTQMGQEVILRCVPISNHLYFYWYRQILGQKVEFLVSFYNNEISEKSEIFDDQFSVERPDGSNFTLKIRSTKLEDSAMYFCASSEQGLGNEQFFGPGTRLTVL.

The chain joins TRBV5-1 to TRBJ2-7; 7 nucleotides agree with TRBD1. This CDR3 region has 12 residues. Germline CDR1 is SGHRS and CDR2 is YFSETQ. V dropped 5 bases and J dropped 5; count of bases not matched to a gene: 4. The CDR3 region is CASRRTGDEQYF. Here the CDR3 DNA reads TGCGCCAGCAGACGAACAGGGGACGAGCAGTACTTC.

The table lists this clonotype with a few counts. V is TRBV5-1 and J is TRBJ2-5; no clear D gene. The V gene lost 4 bases and the J gene lost 0 bases, with 16 bases spanning the gap. The germline V gene encodes CDR1 SGHRS and CDR2 YFSETQ. The CDR3 consists of 16 residues. CDR3 loop: CASSKEPTAYQETQYF. In nucleotides, the CDR3 is TGCGCCAGCAGCAAGGAACCGACTGCGTACCAAGAGACCCAGTACTTC.

This clonotype occurred a few times. The chain combines TRBV12-3 or TRBV12-4 with TRBJ1-2, with no clear D. The V end lost 3 bases, the J end lost 6 bases, and 14 bases lay between the germline ends. This CDR3 has 14 residues. The CDR3 is CASSFIGLPDGYTF. The CDR3 DNA follows: TGTGCCAGCAGTTTTATCGGACTGCCGGATGGCTACACCTTC.

The sample holds a few counts of this clonotype. This sequence joins TRBV11-2 and TRBJ2-7, with D possibly being TRBD2 (6 bases). Germline CDR1 reads SGHAT; CDR2 reads FQNNGV. This CDR3 region has 14 residues. V lost 2 bases and J lost 9, with 17 bases in between. The CDR3 loop is CASSLPGHPGGQYF. CDR3 bases: TGTGCCAGCAGCTTACCCGGACACCCCGGGGGGCAGTACTTC.

This clonotype was seen only a few times. The chain employs TRBV6-2 or TRBV6-3 and TRBJ1-1; D gene unclear. Trimming cost V 0 bases and J 3 bases, with 8 bases left between them. CDR3 length: 14 residues. Looked up from germline, CDR1 is MNHEY and CDR2 is SVGEGT. CDR3 in amino acids: CASSYSTGDTEAFF. In DNA form, the CDR3 reads TGTGCCAGCAGTTACTCGACCGGGGACACTGAAGCTTTCTTT.